The 15 T cell receptor beta chains below were found in one sample sequenced in a study of cytomegalovirus exposure and HLA in healthy donors (dated by TCRdb to the late 2010s). Receptor amplification or capture employed the immunoSEQ multiplex PCR assay. For the multiplex PCR, a mixture combining 60 forward primers for TCR Vbeta segments and 13 reverse primers for TCR Jbeta segments was used. TCRdb took over this immuneACCESS table, retaining in-frame rearrangements with V and J assigned. Such tables are incomplete; in checked studies, under half of the missing clones stem from an unresolved V gene, and the remainder is unexplained. For this sample the table gives about 160,000 clones, of which about two thirds were detected only once. Under 3.5% of the sample belongs to the ten largest clones. Sequencing was done on a sample of PBMCs. All receptors come from a woman in her 30s in good health and CMV-seronegative.

J is TRBJ2-7 and V is TRBV5-1, with 8 positions matching TRBD1. CDR1 is SGHRS, CDR2 YFSETQ, per germline. With 4 bases clipped from V and 2 bases from J, the junction kept 8 bases outside the gene matches. The CDR3 covers 15 residues. In DNA form, the CDR3 reads TGCGCCAGCAGCCCCCGGACAGGGACGACCTACGAGCAGTACTTC. Translating it yields CASSPRTGTTYEQYF.

The chain combines TRBV5-6 with TRBJ1-1; tentative D call: TRBD1 (5 bases). The germline V gene encodes CDR1 SGHDT and CDR2 YYEEEE. The CDR3 loop spans 14 amino acids. Trimming shortened V by 4 bases and J by 12 bases, and 22 bases separated the two germline ends. The CDR3 DNA follows: TGTGCCAGCAGCCGCGCCGGGATTGGGGGGAAGTCTTTCTTT. Amino acid sequence: CASSRAGIGGKSFF.

The chain has TRBV7-3 and TRBJ2-1; 9 bases align to TRBD2. Germline values: CDR1 SGHTA, CDR2 FQGTGA. Losses at the gene ends were 1 base for V and 7 bases for J; bases not matched to a gene: 5. CDR3 length equals 15 residues. The CDR3 sequence: CASSLIAGEVNEQFF. CDR3 DNA: TGTGCCAGCAGCTTAATAGCGGGAGAGGTGAATGAGCAGTTCTTC. Full variable domain (rest looked up from reference TRBV7-3 and TRBJ2-1): GAGVSQTPSNKVTEKGKYVELRCDPISGHTALYWYRQSLGQGPEFLIYFQGTGAADDSGLPNDRFFAVRPEGSVSTLKIQRTERGDSAVYLCASSLIAGEVNEQFFGPGTRLTVL.

This clone showed up just once. The gene calls are TRBV10-2 and TRBJ2-1; 11 bases align to TRBD1. V lost 7 bases, J lost 8 bases, and 7 bases stayed unmatched. The germline CDR1 and CDR2 sequences are WSHSY and SAAADI. The CDR3 is made up of 14 amino acids. CDR3: CASIPDRGLDEQFF. CDR3 nucleotides: TGCGCCAGCATCCCGGACAGGGGGCTAGATGAGCAGTTCTTC.

V and J are TRBV7-9 and TRBJ2-7, with 10 bases matching TRBD1. CDR3 length: 15 amino acids. With 5 bases clipped from V and 5 bases from J, the junction kept 9 bases outside the gene matches. The V gene's germline CDR1 is SEHNR and CDR2 FQNEAQ (reference sequence). The CDR3 bases are TGTGCCAGCAGCAACCGGGACAGGGGAATCCACGAGCAGTACTTC. This encodes CASSNRDRGIHEQYF. The whole variable domain, remainder taken from reference TRBV7-9 and TRBJ2-7, is DTGVSQNPRHKITKRGQNVTFRCDPISEHNRLYWYRQTLGQGPEFLTYFQNEAQLEKSRLLSDRFSAERPKGSFSTLEIQRTEQGDSAMYLCASSNRDRGIHEQYFGPGTRLTVT.

The CDR3 here is CASTVTPGTGDHSNQPQHF. CDR3 in DNA: TGTGCCAGCACCGTGACCCCCGGGACAGGGGACCATAGCAATCAGCCCCAGCATTTT. J is TRBJ1-5 and V is TRBV28, with 10 bases fitting TRBD1. With 7 bases clipped from V and 0 bases from J, the junction kept 15 bases outside the gene matches. This CDR3 is built from 19 residues. The germline V gene encodes CDR1 MDHEN and CDR2 SYDVKM. Variable domain in full (rest from reference TRBV28 and TRBJ1-5): DVKVTQSSRYLVKRTGEKVFLECVQDMDHENMFWYRQDPGLGLRLIYFSYDVKMKEKGDIPEGYSVSREKKERFSLILESASTNQTSMYLCASTVTPGTGDHSNQPQHFGDGTRLSIL.

CDR3 coding DNA: TGTGCCAGCAGTAAAAAGACAGGTCTGACCACAGATACGCAGTATTTT. Translated: CASSKKTGLTTDTQYF. The J gene is TRBJ2-3, the V gene TRBV28; possibly TRBD1 for D (6 bases). From germline, CDR1 is MDHEN and CDR2 SYDVKM. Trimming took 5 bases from V and 2 from J, leaving 17 bases between them. The CDR3 contains 16 residues.

This clone was picked up one time. V and J are TRBV6-7 and TRBJ2-7; the match to TRBD1 covers 7 bases. TRBV6-7 is an ORF, with its function uncertain. The CDR3 runs 14 residues. The V segment lost 2 bases and the J segment 0 bases; nucleotides outside the gene matches: 1. The CDR3: CASSYRGRSYEQYF. As DNA, the CDR3 is TGTGCCAGCAGTTACAGGGGGCGCTCCTACGAGCAGTACTTC.

This clone has just a few counts. This rearrangement joins TRBV7-9 to TRBJ2-2, with 9 bases fitting TRBD1. Losses at the gene ends were 5 bases for V and 3 bases for J; bases not matched to a gene: 7. The CDR3 has 16 amino acids. Germline V gene lookup returns CDR1 SEHNR and CDR2 FQNEAQ (reference sequence). The CDR3 DNA reads as TGTGCCAGCAGCGATCGGACAGGGGCGGACACCGGGGAGCTGTTTTTT. Protein: CASSDRTGADTGELFF. Drawing the rest from reference TRBV7-9 and TRBJ2-2, the complete variable domain is DTGVSQNPRHKITKRGQNVTFRCDPISEHNRLYWYRQTLGQGPEFLTYFQNEAQLEKSRLLSDRFSAERPKGSFSTLEIQRTEQGDSAMYLCASSDRTGADTGELFFGEGSRLTVL.

The chain links TRBV30 to TRBJ1-2; D is unresolved. The CDR3 spans 11 residues. Germline V gene lookup returns CDR1 GTSNPN and CDR2 SVGIG (reference sequence). V lost 2 bases, J lost 11 bases, and 12 bases lay in between. The CDR3 sequence: CAWSLPRTYTF. DNA for the CDR3: TGTGCCTGGAGTCTCCCCCGAACTTACACCTTC.

The chain carries TRBV28 and TRBJ1-5; D gene uncertain. The CDR3 sequence is 12 residues long. The germline gives CDR1 MDHEN, CDR2 SYDVKM. Trimming removed 6 bases from V and 7 bases from J, with 10 bases in between. The CDR3: CASSKWRQPQHF. CDR3 bases: TGTGCCAGCAGCAAATGGAGGCAGCCCCAGCATTTT.

J is TRBJ2-2 and V is TRBV7-9; D is possibly TRBD1 (5 bases). The CDR3 length is 15 residues. V shed 2 bases and J shed 9 bases, with 16 bases lying between them. CDR1 is SEHNR, CDR2 FQNEAQ, per germline (reference sequence). CDR3 bases: TGTGCCAGCAGCTTACAGGACACCTATCACCGGGAGCTGTTTTTT. Amino acids: CASSLQDTYHRELFF.

The chain joins TRBV1 to TRBJ2-5; whether TRBD1, the table's D call, matches the DNA was not checked. TRBV1 has pseudogene status. The CDR3 is 16 amino acids. CDR3 DNA sequence: TGCACCAGCAGCCAAGAGGGGAAACAGGGGCCGGGGGAGCAGTACTTC. Residues: CTSSQEGKQGPGEQYF.

The sample holds a few counts of this clone. V usage is TRBV18 and J usage is TRBJ2-6, with D perhaps TRBD1 (6 bases). V was shortened by 8 bases and J by 2 bases, with 10 bases between the two germline ends. Per germline, CDR1 KGHSH and CDR2 LQKENI. This CDR3 region has 14 residues. CDR3 protein: CASQGQTGANVLTF. The CDR3 DNA sequence: TGTGCCAGCCAAGGACAGACTGGGGCCAACGTCCTGACTTTC.

This clone has only a few counts. The V and J genes are TRBV9 and TRBJ2-5; 8 bases are a match to TRBD2. Germline CDR1 and CDR2: SGDLS and YYNGEE. V lost 2 bases and J lost 2; bases outside the gene matches: 5. The CDR3 runs to 15 residues. DNA of the CDR3: TGTGCCAGCAGCGTGTCAGCGGGGGAACAAGAGACCCAGTACTTC. Amino acid sequence: CASSVSAGEQETQYF.